This T cell receptor beta chain stems from a study of cytomegalovirus exposure and HLA in healthy donors. Primers: 60 Vbeta forward and 13 Jbeta reverse. Method: immunoSEQ multiplex PCR; TCRdb's copy keeps in-frame clones and lacks some. The sample records 80,000 to 100,000 clones, around 81% being singletons. The CDR3 length is 14 residues. With 5 bases removed from V and 5 bases from J, the gap between germline ends came to 13 bases. CDR1 is MGHDK, CDR2 SYGVNS, per germline. The receptor was isolated from a man in his forties in good health and CMV-seropositive. This chain joins TRBV25-1 and TRBJ2-1; the D is unclear. Sequencing was done on a sample of PBMCs. CDR3 loop: CASSLQSSNNEQFF. The CDR3 DNA reads as TGTGCCAGCAGTCTACAGAGTTCGAACAATGAGCAGTTCTTC. The whole variable domain, filled in from reference TRBV25-1 and TRBJ2-1, reads EADIYQTPRYLVIGTGKKITLECSQTMGHDKMYWYQQDPGMELHLIHYSYGVNSTEKGDLSSESTVSRIRTEHFPLTLESARPSHTSQYLCASSLQSSNNEQFFGPGTRLTVL.